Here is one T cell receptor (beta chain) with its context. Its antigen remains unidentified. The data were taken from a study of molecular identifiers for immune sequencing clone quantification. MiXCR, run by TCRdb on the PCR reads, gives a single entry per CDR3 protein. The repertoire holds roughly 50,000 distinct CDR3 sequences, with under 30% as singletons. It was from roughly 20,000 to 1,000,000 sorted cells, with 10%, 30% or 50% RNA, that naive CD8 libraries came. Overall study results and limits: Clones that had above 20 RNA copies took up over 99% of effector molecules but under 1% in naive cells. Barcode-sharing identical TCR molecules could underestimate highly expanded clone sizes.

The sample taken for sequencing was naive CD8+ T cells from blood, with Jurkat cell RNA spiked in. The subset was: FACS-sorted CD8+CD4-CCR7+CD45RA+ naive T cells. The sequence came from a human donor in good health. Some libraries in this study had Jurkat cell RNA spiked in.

CDR3 amino acids: CASSRRDGTEAFF. CDR3 nucleotide sequence: TGTGCCAGCAGCCGCCGGGACGGCACTGAAGCTTTCTTT. The chain recombines TRBV5-5 with TRBJ1-1; perhaps TRBD1 as D (5 bases). Germline V gives CDR1 SGHKS, CDR2 YYEKEE (reference sequence). This CDR3 has 13 amino acids. The V end was cut by 4 bases, the J end by 4 bases, with 11 bases between.